Below are 32 T cell receptor beta chains sequenced from a single sample in a study of T cell repertoires in cytomegalovirus infection. Their specific antigens are unknown. A single record per CDR3 protein comes from TCRdb applying MiXCR to the reads. The table lists about 570,000 distinct CDR3 sequences, roughly 42% of them singletons. Sequencing was performed on cultured PBMCs, taken from culture after CMV antigen stimulation. These receptors were obtained from a human donor in good health (CMV status not recorded). Some clones in this sample may be carry-over from other donors' samples.

Many counts were recorded for this clonotype. J is TRBJ2-7 and V is TRBV7-2, with 9 bases matching TRBD1. The CDR3 is 12 residues long. V shed 5 bases, J shed 7 bases, and the junction held 3 bases outside the gene matches. The germline V gene encodes CDR1 SGHTA and CDR2 FQGNSA. The CDR3 spells CASSPDRGEQYF. The CDR3 coding sequence is TGTGCCAGCAGCCCCGACAGGGGGGAGCAGTACTTC.

J is TRBJ2-3 and V is TRBV2; D remains ambiguous. The ends were cut back, 0 bases at V and 4 bases at J, with 2 bases in the middle. The length of the CDR3 is 12 residues. The germline CDR1 and CDR2 sequences are SNHLY and FYNNEI. The CDR3 protein is CASSEASDTQYF. The CDR3 nucleotides read TGTGCCAGCAGTGAAGCCTCAGATACGCAGTATTTT.

This chain joins TRBV9 and TRBJ2-1, with D unresolved. CDR1 is SGDLS, CDR2 YYNGEE, per germline. V gave up 1 base and J gave up 6 bases, with 11 bases separating them. CDR3 length: 14 residues. The CDR3 sequence: CASSVRPGANEQFF. The CDR3 DNA sequence: TGTGCCAGCAGCGTACGCCCAGGAGCCAATGAGCAGTTCTTC.

The chain employs TRBV12-3 or TRBV12-4 and TRBJ2-5; possibly TRBD2 for D (6 bases). The CDR3 has 15 amino acids. The V and J ends lost 3 bases and 3 bases respectively, with 14 bases between them. The CDR3 loop is CASSFWDSPEETQYF. CDR3 sequence (DNA): TGTGCCAGCAGTTTCTGGGACTCCCCCGAAGAGACCCAGTACTTC.

There are a few counts of this clonotype. The rearrangement uses TRBV12-3 or TRBV12-4 and TRBJ2-3; possibly TRBD2 for D (6 bases). V was trimmed by 5 bases and J by 11 bases, leaving 17 bases between them. The CDR3 sequence is 13 residues long. The CDR3 region is CASSLGVGLLQYF. CDR3 DNA sequence: TGTGCCAGCAGTCTCGGGGTGGGACTCCTGCAGTATTTT.

CDR3 sequence (DNA): TGCGCCAGCAGCCAAGCAGTGGGTGAAAAACTGTTTTTT. It encodes CASSQAVGEKLFF. This chain connects TRBV4-1 to TRBJ1-4; D is undetermined. V lost 1 base, J lost 7 bases, and 7 bases lay in between. The CDR3 sequence is 13 residues long. Germline CDR1 MGHRA, CDR2 YSYEKL.

This sequence joins TRBV12-3 or TRBV12-4 and TRBJ1-2; TRBD1 matches 9 bases. The CDR3 totals 15 residues. Trimming cost V 7 bases and J 7 bases; bases outside gene matches: 13. The CDR3 sequence is CASNVNRGRLGGYTF. The CDR3 DNA reads as TGTGCCAGCAACGTCAACAGGGGGCGCTTAGGTGGCTACACCTTC.

This chain connects TRBV6-5 to TRBJ2-3, with D possibly being TRBD2 (7 bases). The CDR3 runs 15 residues. The V and J ends lost 4 bases and 5 bases respectively, with 16 bases between them. Germline V gene sequence: CDR1 MNHEY, CDR2 SVGAGI. CDR3 region: CASSLLTGGVDTQYF. CDR3 in DNA: TGTGCCAGCAGTTTACTTACGGGGGGCGTAGATACGCAGTATTTT.

Concerning this clonotype: The conserved phenylalanine or tryptophan normally closing the CDR3 is absent here, so this likely arose from a read error. The chain joins TRBV20-1 to TRBJ2-1; the match to TRBD2 covers 7 bases. The V gene's germline CDR1 is DFQATT and CDR2 SNEGSKA (reference sequence). The CDR3 is made up of 14 amino acids. The ends lost 3 bases at V and 8 bases at J; junction bases unmatched: 10. The chain's CDR3 is CSASHGGSPDEQFL. For the CDR3, the DNA is TGCAGTGCTAGCCATGGCGGGAGTCCCGATGAGCAGTTCTTA.

The rearrangement joins TRBV6-1 to TRBJ1-1; no clear D gene. CDR3 length: 13 residues. Germline V gene lookup returns CDR1 MNHNS and CDR2 SASEGT. The V and J ends lost 1 base and 1 base respectively, with 4 bases between them. In nucleotides, the CDR3 is TGTGCCAGCAGTGAAGAGGAGAACACTGAAGCTTTCTTT. This codes for CASSEEENTEAFF.

J is TRBJ1-2 and V is TRBV6-5; tentative D call: TRBD1 (6 bases). Germline loops: CDR1 MNHEY, CDR2 SVGAGI. The germline V and J ends were trimmed by 2 bases and 6 bases, with 7 bases remaining between them. This CDR3 comprises 12 residues. CDR3 nucleotides: TGTGCCAGCAGTTACGCAGGGGATGGCTACACCTTC. It yields the protein CASSYAGDGYTF.

The chain has TRBV7-2 and TRBJ2-5; 10 bases fit TRBD2. CDR3 length equals 18 residues. Germline values: CDR1 SGHTA, CDR2 FQGNSA. V shed 5 bases, J shed 1 base, and the junction held 13 bases outside the gene matches. This CDR3 is CASSLLAGTPGFQETQYF. The CDR3 nucleotides read TGTGCCAGCAGCCTACTAGCGGGAACCCCCGGTTTCCAAGAGACCCAGTACTTC.

The rearrangement joins TRBV6-5 to TRBJ2-7; the D call may be TRBD1 or TRBD2 (5 bases each). Trimming removed 6 bases at V and 0 bases at J, with 12 bases between. The CDR3 is 14 residues long. CDR1 and CDR2 (germline): MNHEY, SVGAGI. As DNA, the CDR3 is TGTGCCAGCAGACAGTCTGGGGGCTCCTACGAGCAGTACTTC. Translation gives CASRQSGGSYEQYF.

The chain is built from TRBV4-3 and TRBJ1-2; D perhaps matches TRBD1 (5 bases). Germline V gene sequence: CDR1 LGHNA, CDR2 YSLEER. There are 14 residues in the CDR3. Trimming shortened V by 3 bases and J by 5 bases, and 13 bases separated the two germline ends. CDR3 residues: CASSHNRFSYGYTF. The CDR3, as DNA: TGCGCCAGCAGCCATAACAGGTTTTCATATGGCTACACCTTC.

This clonotype was seen only a few times. This sequence joins TRBV4-1 and TRBJ2-3, with D tentatively TRBD1 or TRBD2 (5 bases each). Per the germline V gene, CDR1 is MGHRA and CDR2 is YSYEKL. The CDR3 spans 15 residues. V was clipped by 1 base and J by 1 base, with 9 bases between them. The chain's CDR3 is CASSQARGGTDTQYF. The CDR3 DNA sequence: TGCGCCAGCAGCCAAGCGAGAGGGGGCACAGATACGCAGTATTTT.

Written as DNA, the CDR3 is TGTGCCAGCAGCTTAGGCCCTGGGTCCGGTCAGCCCCAGCATTTT. Its protein is CASSLGPGSGQPQHF. The J gene is TRBJ1-5, the V gene TRBV7-2; no clear D. Per the germline V gene, CDR1 is SGHTA and CDR2 is FQGNSA. Trimming left V 1 base short and J 6 bases short, with 13 bases between. The CDR3 sequence is 15 residues long.

This clonotype was observed a handful of times. The V gene is TRBV7-2, the J gene TRBJ2-4, with D perhaps TRBD2 (5 bases). Germline V lookup: CDR1 SGHTA, CDR2 FQGNSA. This CDR3 is 20 amino acids long. V was cut by 1 base and J by 0 bases, with 22 bases left in between. The CDR3 nucleotides read TGTGCCAGCAGCTTAGAGCGGCAAACCCACGCCCTTTTAGCCAAAAACATTCAGTACTTC. This gives the protein CASSLERQTHALLAKNIQYF.

In its sample, this clonotype was seen a few times. The CDR3 reads CASSPETGRDSPLHF. Here the CDR3 DNA reads TGTGCCAGCAGCCCAGAGACAGGGAGGGATTCACCCCTCCACTTT. The V gene is TRBV7-8, the J gene TRBJ1-6; TRBD1 matches at 7 bases. V was clipped by 5 bases and J by 8 bases; unmatched bases: 9. Germline assignment: CDR1 SGHVS and CDR2 FQNEAQ. This CDR3 is built from 15 residues.

This clonotype was seen a handful of times. CDR3 protein: CARAAGNTIYF. In DNA form, the CDR3 reads TGTGCCAGGGCGGCTGGAAACACCATATATTTT. The V gene is TRBV7-2, the J gene TRBJ1-3; D gene unclear. The germline CDR1 and CDR2 sequences are SGHTA and FQGNSA. Trimming took 9 bases from V and 2 from J, leaving 5 bases between them. The CDR3 is made up of 11 amino acids. The full variable domain, its missing parts supplied by reference TRBV7-2 and TRBJ1-3, is GAGVSQSPSNKVTEKGKDVELRCDPISGHTALYWYRQSLGQGLEFLIYFQGNSAPDKSGLPSDRFSAERTGGSVSTLTIQRTQQEDSAVYLCARAAGNTIYFGEGSWLTVV.

The chain combines TRBV7-6 with TRBJ2-1; the match to TRBD2 covers 7 bases. The J segment lost 7 bases and the V segment lost 6 bases, leaving 6 bases of the junction unmatched. This CDR3 has 13 amino acids. Germline lookup yields CDR1 SGHVS and CDR2 FNYEAQ. CDR3 coding DNA: TGTGCCAGCAGGGTGGGACTAAGTAATGAGCAGTTCTTC. Its translation is CASRVGLSNEQFF.

A few counts support this clonotype. This rearrangement joins TRBV12-3 or TRBV12-4 to TRBJ2-7, with 8 nucleotides matching TRBD1. The CDR3 sequence is 14 residues long. The V and J ends lost 4 bases and 5 bases, in that order; junction bases with no gene match: 7. CDR3 loop: CASSSNRQGHEQYF. The DNA for the CDR3 is TGTGCCAGCAGTTCCAACCGACAGGGGCACGAGCAGTACTTC.

Many counts were recorded for this clonotype. The CDR3: CASSTGTGGPYTQYF. The CDR3 DNA is TGTGCCAGCAGCACCGGGACAGGGGGCCCTTATACGCAGTATTTT. The chain has TRBV11-2 and TRBJ2-3; 12 nucleotides match TRBD1. This CDR3 comprises 15 residues. The germline V gene has CDR1 SGHAT and CDR2 FQNNGV. V lost 5 bases and J lost 7; bases outside the gene matches: 7.

CDR3 in amino acids: CSLAGPYNEQFF. CDR3 bases: TGCAGTTTAGCAGGGCCCTACAATGAGCAGTTCTTC. The chain is built from TRBV20-1 and TRBJ2-1; D perhaps matches TRBD1 (5 bases). Germline loops: CDR1 DFQATT, CDR2 SNEGSKA (reference sequence). The CDR3 is 12 residues long. Deletions cut 8 bases from V and 2 bases from J, with 10 bases between.

The rearrangement uses TRBV27 and TRBJ1-5, with a possible D match to TRBD1 (5 bases). This CDR3 comprises 16 residues. V was clipped by 2 bases and J by 0 bases, with 11 bases between them. CDR1 is MNHEY, CDR2 SMNVEV, per germline (reference sequence). The chain's CDR3 is CASSLRDSVSNQPQHF. The CDR3 coding sequence is TGTGCCAGCAGTTTAAGGGACTCGGTTAGCAATCAGCCCCAGCATTTT.

This chain uses TRBV6-1 with TRBJ1-2, with a possible D match to TRBD1 (5 bases). CDR3 length: 13 amino acids. V shed 11 bases and J shed 0 bases, with 13 bases lying between them. Germline CDR1 reads MNHNS; CDR2 reads SASEGT. The CDR3 loop is CAYQDRSNYGYTF. Here the CDR3 DNA reads TGTGCCTACCAAGACAGATCTAACTATGGCTACACCTTC.

In this sample, this clonotype turned up a few times. V and J are TRBV6-2 or TRBV6-3 and TRBJ2-3; the D gene could be TRBD1 or TRBD2 (5 bases each). Germline V lookup: CDR1 MNHEY, CDR2 SVGEGT. Trimming pared 7 bases from V and 1 base from J, leaving 9 bases between. This CDR3 is 13 amino acids long. In DNA form, the CDR3 reads TGTGCCAGCAAGGGGAGCGGCACAGATACGCAGTATTTT. This translates into CASKGSGTDTQYF.

The rearrangement links TRBV28 to TRBJ2-2; TRBD2 matches at 13 bases. Trimming took 0 bases from V and 8 from J; bases not matched to a gene: 6. This CDR3 spans 17 amino acids. From germline, CDR1 is MDHEN and CDR2 SYDVKM. CDR3 DNA: TGTGCCAGCAGTTTATGGCAACTAGCGGGAGGGCCTGGGGAGCTGTTTTTT. The encoded protein is CASSLWQLAGGPGELFF. Variable domain in full (rest from reference TRBV28 and TRBJ2-2): DVKVTQSSRYLVKRTGEKVFLECVQDMDHENMFWYRQDPGLGLRLIYFSYDVKMKEKGDIPEGYSVSREKKERFSLILESASTNQTSMYLCASSLWQLAGGPGELFFGEGSRLTVL.

For this clonotype: Compared with germline, one end of the junction differs, possibly owing to a read error. The chain joins TRBV7-2 to TRBJ2-7, with TRBD2 matching over 7 bases. The germline V gene encodes CDR1 SGHTA and CDR2 FQGNSA. There are 15 residues in the CDR3. The chain's CDR3 is CARSLALATTYEQYF. The CDR3 region has the DNA TGTGCCAGAAGCTTAGCACTAGCGACTACCTACGAGCAGTACTTC.

The CDR3 loop reads CASSTRTGGQYGYTF. CDR3 nucleotides: TGTGCCAGCTCGACAAGGACAGGGGGCCAGTATGGCTACACCTTC. The J gene is TRBJ1-2, the V gene TRBV18; the match to TRBD1 covers 11 bases. There are 15 residues in the CDR3. Germline loops: CDR1 KGHSH, CDR2 LQKENI. The V segment lost 6 bases and the J segment 5 bases; nucleotides outside the gene matches: 8.

The V call is TRBV6-2 or TRBV6-3, the J call TRBJ1-2, with D maybe TRBD1 (5 bases). The CDR3 totals 14 residues. The V gene lost 4 bases and the J gene lost 9 bases, with 18 bases spanning the gap. Germline V gene lookup returns CDR1 MNHEY and CDR2 SVGEGT. In DNA, the CDR3 is TGTGCCAGCAGTTGGGGACCCCGCGGCAGCCGCTACACCTTC. This codes for CASSWGPRGSRYTF.

The chain carries TRBV6-2 or TRBV6-3 and TRBJ1-6; 8 positions agree with TRBD1. The CDR3 has 15 residues. CDR1 is MNHEY and CDR2 is SVGEGT in the germline V gene. V lost 6 bases to trimming and J lost 4 bases; unmatched junction nucleotides: 5. The CDR3 reads CASRTRTGYNSPLHF. CDR3 sequence (DNA): TGTGCCAGCAGAACACGGACAGGGTATAATTCACCCCTCCACTTT.

The chain joins TRBV4-3 to TRBJ2-1; D not certain. V lost 0 bases and J 2 bases, leaving 11 bases between the germline ends. The CDR3 loop spans 16 amino acids. Germline V gene data show CDR1 as LGHNA and CDR2 as YSLEER. DNA of the CDR3: TGCGCCAGCAGCCAAGATTGGGGTGGCCCCTACAATGAGCAGTTCTTC. This encodes CASSQDWGGPYNEQFF.